These 7 T cell receptor beta chains originate from one sample sequenced in a study of blood T cells in healthy people across ages. For the second PCR, which ran for 7 to 11 cycles, a sample-barcoded 5' primer and a J-beta primer mix were used. Each CDR3 protein is one row after TCRdb ran MiXCR on the 5' RACE reads. This sample yields 1.5 million to 2 million distinct CDR3 sequences, of which about two fifths are seen a single time; 23% belongs to the top ten. Specimen: blood. All receptors derive from a human donor in good health.

In this sample, this clonotype turned up a few times. The rearrangement links TRBV29-1 to TRBJ2-1; D is uncertain. The CDR3 contains 14 residues. Deletions cut 4 bases from V and 4 bases from J, with 14 bases between. Germline CDR1 SQVTM, CDR2 ANQGSEA. CDR3 sequence reads: CSVARRTPYNEQFF. The CDR3, as DNA: TGCAGCGTTGCAAGACGAACCCCGTACAATGAGCAGTTCTTC.

This clonotype occurred a few times. This rearrangement joins TRBV7-9 to TRBJ2-7, with D possibly matching TRBD2 (5 bases). Germline values: CDR1 SEHNR, CDR2 FQNEAQ (reference sequence). The V end lost 2 bases, the J end lost 0 bases, and 14 bases lay between the germline ends. The CDR3 is 16 amino acids. The CDR3 loop is CASSLIATGSSYEQYF. In nucleotides, the CDR3 is TGTGCCAGCAGCTTAATAGCGACGGGAAGCTCCTACGAGCAGTACTTC.

This clonotype was picked up a small number of times. The chain employs TRBV5-1 and TRBJ2-5; 8 bases line up with TRBD1. Trimming removed 6 bases from V and 4 bases from J; junction bases left unmatched: 14. Germline V gives CDR1 SGHRS, CDR2 YFSETQ. The CDR3 totals 16 residues. The CDR3 region is CASTLATGQGGETQYF. In nucleotides, the CDR3 is TGCGCCAGCACTTTAGCTACCGGACAGGGAGGAGAGACCCAGTACTTC.

The V gene is TRBV7-3, the J gene TRBJ2-3, with D uncertain. The V and J ends lost 4 bases and 0 bases respectively, with 8 bases between them. This CDR3 spans 14 amino acids. Per the germline V gene, CDR1 is SGHTA and CDR2 is FQGTGA. The CDR3 sequence is CASSSSRSTDTQYF. The CDR3 nucleotides read TGTGCCAGCAGCTCCTCAAGGAGCACAGATACGCAGTATTTT.

This rearrangement joins TRBV3-1 to TRBJ2-7, with 10 nucleotides matching TRBD2. CDR1 and CDR2 (germline): LGHDT, YNNKEL (reference sequence). The CDR3 is 18 residues long. V was pared by 0 bases and J by 5 bases, with 13 bases of the junction left unmatched. The DNA for the CDR3 is TGTGCCAGCAGCCAAGAACGGGTAGCGGGGGGCCTCCTGGACGAGCAGTACTTC. The encoded protein is CASSQERVAGGLLDEQYF.

The genes are TRBV20-1 and TRBJ2-1, with D possibly TRBD2 on 6 matching bases. The germline V gene has CDR1 DFQATT and CDR2 SNEGSKA (reference sequence). The CDR3 length is 15 residues. Deletions cut 3 bases from V and 5 bases from J, with 17 bases between. The CDR3 bases are TGCAGTGCTAGGAATCCCGGGGGAGCGGACAATGAGCAGTTCTTC. Translating it yields CSARNPGGADNEQFF.

This clonotype was counted only a few times. The rearrangement joins TRBV12-3 or TRBV12-4 to TRBJ1-4; TRBD1 might be the D (6 bases). This CDR3 comprises 14 residues. Between the trimmed V and J ends, which lost 7 bases and 4 bases, there was a span of 13 bases. The CDR3 protein is CASTSGQLNEKLFF. The CDR3 coding sequence is TGTGCCAGCACCTCCGGACAGCTTAATGAAAAACTGTTTTTT.